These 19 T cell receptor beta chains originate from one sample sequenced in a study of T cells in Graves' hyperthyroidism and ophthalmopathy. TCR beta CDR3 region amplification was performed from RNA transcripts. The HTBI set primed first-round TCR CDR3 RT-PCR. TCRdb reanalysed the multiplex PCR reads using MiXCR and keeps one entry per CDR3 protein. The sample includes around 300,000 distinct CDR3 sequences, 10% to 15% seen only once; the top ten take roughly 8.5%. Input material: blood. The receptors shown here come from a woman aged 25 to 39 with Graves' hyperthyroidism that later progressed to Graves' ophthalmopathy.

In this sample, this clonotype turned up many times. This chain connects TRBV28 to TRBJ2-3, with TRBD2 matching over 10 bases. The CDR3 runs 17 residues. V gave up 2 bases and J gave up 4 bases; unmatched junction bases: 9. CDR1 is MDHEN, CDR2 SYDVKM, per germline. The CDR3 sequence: CASSLRASGRGADTQYF. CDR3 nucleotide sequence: TGTGCCAGCAGTTTAAGGGCTAGCGGGAGAGGGGCAGATACGCAGTATTTT.

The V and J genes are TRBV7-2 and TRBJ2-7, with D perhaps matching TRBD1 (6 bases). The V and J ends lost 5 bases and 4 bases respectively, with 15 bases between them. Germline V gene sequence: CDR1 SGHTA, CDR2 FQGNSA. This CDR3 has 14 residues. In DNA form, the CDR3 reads TGTGCCAGCAGCCCGGAGGCCAGGGGTTACGAGCAGTACTTC. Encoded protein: CASSPEARGYEQYF.

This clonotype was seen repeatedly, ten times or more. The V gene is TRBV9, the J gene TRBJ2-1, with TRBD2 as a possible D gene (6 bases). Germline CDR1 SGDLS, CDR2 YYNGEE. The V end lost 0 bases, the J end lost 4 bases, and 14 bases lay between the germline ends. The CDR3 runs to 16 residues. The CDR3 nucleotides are TGTGCCAGCAGCGTAGGGGCCCGGGACTTTTACAATGAGCAGTTCTTC. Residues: CASSVGARDFYNEQFF. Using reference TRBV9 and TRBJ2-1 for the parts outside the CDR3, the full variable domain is DSGVTQTPKHLITATGQRVTLRCSPRSGDLSVYWYQQSLDQGLQFLIQYYNGEERAKGNILERFSAQQFPDLHSELNLSSLELGDSALYFCASSVGARDFYNEQFFGPGTRLTVL.

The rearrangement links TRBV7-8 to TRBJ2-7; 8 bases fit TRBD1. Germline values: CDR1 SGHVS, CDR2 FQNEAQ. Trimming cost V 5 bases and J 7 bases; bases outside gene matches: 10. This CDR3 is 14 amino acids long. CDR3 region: CASSPLTGAAEQYF. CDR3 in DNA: TGTGCCAGCAGCCCATTGACAGGGGCAGCTGAGCAGTACTTC.

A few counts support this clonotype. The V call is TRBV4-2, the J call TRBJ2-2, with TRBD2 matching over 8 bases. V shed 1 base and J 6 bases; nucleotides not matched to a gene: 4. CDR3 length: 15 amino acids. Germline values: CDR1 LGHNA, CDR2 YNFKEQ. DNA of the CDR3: TGTGCCAGCAGCCAAGTAGCGGGATGGTCCGGGGAGCTGTTTTTT. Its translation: CASSQVAGWSGELFF.

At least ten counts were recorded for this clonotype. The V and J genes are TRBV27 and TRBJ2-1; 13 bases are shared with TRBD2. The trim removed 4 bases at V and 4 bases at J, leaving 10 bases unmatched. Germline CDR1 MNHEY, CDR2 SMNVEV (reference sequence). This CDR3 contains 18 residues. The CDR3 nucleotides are TGTGCCAGCAGTTCCAACACCGGGACTAGCGGGACGTACAATGAGCAGTTCTTC. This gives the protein CASSSNTGTSGTYNEQFF.

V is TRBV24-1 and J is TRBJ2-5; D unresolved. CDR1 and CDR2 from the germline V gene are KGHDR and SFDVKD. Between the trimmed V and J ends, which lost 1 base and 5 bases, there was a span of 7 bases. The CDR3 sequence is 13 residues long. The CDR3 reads CATSDFNGETQYF. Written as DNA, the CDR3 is TGTGCCACCAGTGATTTTAACGGGGAGACCCAGTACTTC.

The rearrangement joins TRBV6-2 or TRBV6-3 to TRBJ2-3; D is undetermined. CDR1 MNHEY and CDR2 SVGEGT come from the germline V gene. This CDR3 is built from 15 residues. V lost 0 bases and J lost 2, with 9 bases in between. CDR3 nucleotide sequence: TGTGCCAGCAGTTACTCGTATCACACCACAGATACGCAGTATTTT. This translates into CASSYSYHTTDTQYF.

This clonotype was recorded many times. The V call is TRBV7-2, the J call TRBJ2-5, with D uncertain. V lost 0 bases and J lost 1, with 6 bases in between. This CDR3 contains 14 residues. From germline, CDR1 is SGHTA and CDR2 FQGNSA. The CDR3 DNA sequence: TGTGCCAGCAGCTTAGCCGACGCCCAAGAGACCCAGTACTTC. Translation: CASSLADAQETQYF. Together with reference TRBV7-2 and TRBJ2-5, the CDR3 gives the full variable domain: GAGVSQSPSNKVTEKGKDVELRCDPISGHTALYWYRQSLGQGLEFLIYFQGNSAPDKSGLPSDRFSAERTGGSVSTLTIQRTQQEDSAVYLCASSLADAQETQYFGPGTRLLVL.

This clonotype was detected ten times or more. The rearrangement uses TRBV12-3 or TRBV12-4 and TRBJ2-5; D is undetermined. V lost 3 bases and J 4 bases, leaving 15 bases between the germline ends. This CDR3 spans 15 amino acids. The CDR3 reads CASSFVAQVAETQYF. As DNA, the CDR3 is TGTGCCAGCAGTTTTGTCGCCCAAGTGGCAGAGACCCAGTACTTC.

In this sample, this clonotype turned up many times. CDR3 in amino acids: CASSSYDGYEQYF. The CDR3 region has the DNA TGTGCCAGCAGCTCCTACGATGGCTACGAGCAGTACTTC. The V gene is TRBV7-9, the J gene TRBJ2-7; no reliable D call. V was cut by 4 bases and J by 3 bases, with 10 bases left in between. The length of the CDR3 is 13 residues. Germline loops: CDR1 SEHNR, CDR2 FQNEAQ (reference sequence). The full variable domain, completed using reference TRBV7-9 and TRBJ2-7, is DTGVSQNPRHKITKRGQNVTFRCDPISEHNRLYWYRQTLGQGPEFLTYFQNEAQLEKSRLLSDRFSAERPKGSFSTLEIQRTEQGDSAMYLCASSSYDGYEQYFGPGTRLTVT.

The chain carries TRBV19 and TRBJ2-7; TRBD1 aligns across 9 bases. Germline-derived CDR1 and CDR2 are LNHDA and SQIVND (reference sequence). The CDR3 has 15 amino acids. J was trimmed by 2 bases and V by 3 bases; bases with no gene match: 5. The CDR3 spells CASSIFGTGPYEQYF. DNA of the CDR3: TGTGCCAGTAGTATTTTTGGGACAGGGCCCTACGAGCAGTACTTC. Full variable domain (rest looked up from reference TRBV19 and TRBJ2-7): DGGITQSPKYLFRKEGQNVTLSCEQNLNHDAMYWYRQDPGQGLRLIYYSQIVNDFQKGDIAEGYSVSREKKESFPLTVTSAQKNPTAFYLCASSIFGTGPYEQYFGPGTRLTVT.

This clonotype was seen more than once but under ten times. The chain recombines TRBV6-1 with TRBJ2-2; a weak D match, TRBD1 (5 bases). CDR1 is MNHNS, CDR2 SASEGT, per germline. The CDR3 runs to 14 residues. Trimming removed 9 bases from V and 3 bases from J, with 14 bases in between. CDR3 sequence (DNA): TGTGCCAGTTCTATAGGGGCCGACACCGGGGAGCTGTTTTTT. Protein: CASSIGADTGELFF.

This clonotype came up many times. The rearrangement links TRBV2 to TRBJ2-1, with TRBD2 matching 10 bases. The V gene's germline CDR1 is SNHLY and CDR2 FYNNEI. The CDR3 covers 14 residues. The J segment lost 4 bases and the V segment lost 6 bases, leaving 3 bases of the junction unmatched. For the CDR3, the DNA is TGTGCCAGCAGAACTAGCGGGGTATACAATGAGCAGTTCTTC. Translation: CASRTSGVYNEQFF.

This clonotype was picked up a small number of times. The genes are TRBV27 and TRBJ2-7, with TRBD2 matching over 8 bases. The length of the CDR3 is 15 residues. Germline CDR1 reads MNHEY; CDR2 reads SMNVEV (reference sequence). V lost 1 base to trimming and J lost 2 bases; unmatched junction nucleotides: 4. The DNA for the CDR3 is TGTGCCAGCAGTTTATTGCGGGAGGTCCCCTACGAGCAGTACTTC. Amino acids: CASSLLREVPYEQYF.

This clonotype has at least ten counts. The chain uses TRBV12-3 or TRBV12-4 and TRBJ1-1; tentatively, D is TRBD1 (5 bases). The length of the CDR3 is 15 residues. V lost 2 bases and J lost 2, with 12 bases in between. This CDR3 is CASSLRGSTNTEAFF. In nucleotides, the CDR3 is TGTGCCAGCAGTTTAAGGGGCTCTACTAACACTGAAGCTTTCTTT.

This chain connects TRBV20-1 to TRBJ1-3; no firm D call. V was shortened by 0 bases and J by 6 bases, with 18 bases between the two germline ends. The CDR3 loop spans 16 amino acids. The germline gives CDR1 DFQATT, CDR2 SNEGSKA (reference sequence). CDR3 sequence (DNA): TGCAGTGCTAGAGATCCTAGACTGTGGGTCTTAAACACCATATATTTT. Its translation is CSARDPRLWVLNTIYF.

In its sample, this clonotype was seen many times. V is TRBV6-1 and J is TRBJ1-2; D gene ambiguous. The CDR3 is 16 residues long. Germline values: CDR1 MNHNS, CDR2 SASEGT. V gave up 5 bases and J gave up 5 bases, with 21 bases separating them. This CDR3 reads CASSSIDKGRRYGYTF. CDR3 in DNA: TGTGCCAGCAGTTCGATCGACAAAGGCCGCCGATATGGCTACACCTTC.

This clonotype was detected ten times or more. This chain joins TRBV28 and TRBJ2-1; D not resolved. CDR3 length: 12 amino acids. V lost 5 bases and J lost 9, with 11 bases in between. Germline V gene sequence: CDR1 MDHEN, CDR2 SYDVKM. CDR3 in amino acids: CASSPQSLEQFF. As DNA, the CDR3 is TGTGCCAGCAGTCCCCAGTCGCTTGAGCAGTTCTTC.